These 22 T cell receptor beta chains share one sample of origin, sequenced in a study of blood T cell repertoires in COVID-19. Repertoires were generated with immunoSEQ multiplex PCR, while TCRdb's copy carries only in-frame clones and drops some. The data show approximately 71,000 clones, 80% to 90% seen once. Sequenced input: peripheral blood. The receptors were sampled from a human donor in a cohort sampled during active COVID-19.

V gene TRBV15 combines with J gene TRBJ2-5; 7 nucleotides line up with TRBD1. The CDR3 runs to 13 residues. Germline-derived CDR1 and CDR2 are LNHNV and YYDKDF (reference sequence). The ends lost 2 bases at V and 3 bases at J; junction bases unmatched: 0. The CDR3: CATSRQGEETQYF. In DNA form, the CDR3 reads TGTGCCACCAGCAGACAGGGGGAAGAGACCCAGTACTTC.

The V gene is TRBV2, the J gene TRBJ2-7; D not certain. This CDR3 spans 11 amino acids. V lost 2 bases and J 7 bases, leaving 6 bases between the germline ends. Germline V gives CDR1 SNHLY, CDR2 FYNNEI. The chain's CDR3 is CASSEREEQYF. The CDR3 nucleotides read TGTGCCAGCAGTGAAAGAGAGGAGCAGTACTTC. Combining the CDR3 with reference TRBV2 and TRBJ2-7 gives the whole variable domain EPEVTQTPSHQVTQMGQEVILRCVPISNHLYFYWYRQILGQKVEFLVSFYNNEISEKSEIFDDQFSVERPDGSNFTLKIRSTKLEDSAMYFCASSEREEQYFGPGTRLTVT.

This chain joins TRBV11-2 and TRBJ2-1; TRBD2 matches at 10 bases. The V segment lost 0 bases and the J segment 8 bases; nucleotides outside the gene matches: 1. The CDR3 covers 14 residues. Germline loops: CDR1 SGHAT, CDR2 FQNNGV. The CDR3 reads CASSLDGTSDEQFF. CDR3 nucleotide sequence: TGTGCCAGCAGCTTAGATGGGACTAGCGATGAGCAGTTCTTC. Looking up the rest from reference TRBV11-2 and TRBJ2-1 gives the full variable domain: EAGVAQSPRYKIIEKRQSVAFWCNPISGHATLYWYQQILGQGPKLLIQFQNNGVVDDSQLPKDRFSAERLKGVDSTLKIQPAKLEDSAVYLCASSLDGTSDEQFFGPGTRLTVL.

This clone has more than one count but fewer than ten. CDR3 nucleotides: TGTGCCAGCAGACAGGGAATAGACACTGAAGCTTTCTTT. Translated: CASRQGIDTEAFF. The chain carries TRBV25-1 and TRBJ1-1; D is possibly TRBD1 (6 bases). From germline, CDR1 is MGHDK and CDR2 SYGVNS. This CDR3 is built from 13 residues. The germline V and J ends were trimmed by 6 bases and 3 bases, with 11 bases remaining between them.

The chain joins TRBV12-3 or TRBV12-4 to TRBJ1-4; D uncertain. The CDR3 sequence is 12 residues long. Trimming pared 7 bases from V and 6 bases from J, leaving 9 bases between. The DNA of the CDR3 is TGTGCCAGCAAGCGGGGTGATGAAAAACTGTTTTTT. It encodes CASKRGDEKLFF.

This clone has only one observation. This chain links TRBV27 with TRBJ1-5, with TRBD1 matching over 7 bases. The germline gives CDR1 MNHEY, CDR2 SMNVEV (reference sequence). The CDR3 is 16 amino acids. V trimming: 2 bases; J trimming: 3 bases; junction bases outside the gene matches: 7. CDR3 region: CASSLGGQEFNQPQHF. The CDR3 DNA reads as TGTGCCAGCAGTTTAGGCGGACAGGAATTCAATCAGCCCCAGCATTTT.

V gene TRBV27 combines with J gene TRBJ2-3; a possible D gene is TRBD1 (5 bases). The CDR3 extends over 13 amino acids. Trimming left V 5 bases short and J 6 bases short, with 12 bases between. The germline V gene has CDR1 MNHEY and CDR2 SMNVEV (reference sequence). The CDR3 region has the DNA TGTGCCAGCAGTCACGACAGCGCCGATACGCAGTATTTT. Its translation is CASSHDSADTQYF.

The chain carries TRBV5-1 and TRBJ2-5, with 14 bases lining up with TRBD2. Germline V gives CDR1 SGHRS, CDR2 YFSETQ. The CDR3 totals 16 residues. V was clipped by 3 bases and J by 1 base; unmatched bases: 2. CDR3 amino acids: CASSSGLAGAQETQYF. The CDR3 DNA sequence: TGCGCCAGCAGCTCGGGACTAGCGGGGGCCCAAGAGACCCAGTACTTC.

The rearrangement uses TRBV10-3 and TRBJ2-1, with D perhaps TRBD2 (5 bases). The CDR3 has 12 amino acids. The V and J ends lost 3 bases and 10 bases respectively, with 10 bases between them. Germline-derived CDR1 and CDR2 are ENHRY and SYGVKD. The CDR3, as DNA: TGTGCCATCAGTGACGACTACGGGGAGCAGTTCTTC. Translation gives CAISDDYGEQFF.

This chain links TRBV27 with TRBJ2-3, with D tentatively TRBD2 (7 bases). Looked up from germline, CDR1 is MNHEY and CDR2 is SMNVEV (reference sequence). This CDR3 has 13 amino acids. V dropped 7 bases and J dropped 2 bases, with 10 bases sitting between them. As DNA, the CDR3 is TGTGCCAGCAAGGGGGGGGCCACAGATACGCAGTATTTT. It translates to CASKGGATDTQYF.

The chain couples TRBV4-2 to TRBJ1-1; 10 nucleotides agree with TRBD1. V was pared by 6 bases and J by 1 base, with 11 bases of the junction left unmatched. In germline, CDR1 is LGHNA, CDR2 YNFKEQ. The CDR3 totals 17 residues. CDR3 DNA: TGTGCCAGCAGGCCTGGACAGGGGGGCGAACGGAACACTGAAGCTTTCTTT. Translation gives CASRPGQGGERNTEAFF.

V gene TRBV27 combines with J gene TRBJ2-7, with 7 bases aligning to TRBD1. The trim removed 6 bases at V and 3 bases at J, leaving 2 bases unmatched. The CDR3 has 12 amino acids. Per germline, CDR1 MNHEY and CDR2 SMNVEV (reference sequence). The chain's CDR3 is CASRTGHYEQYF. In nucleotides, the CDR3 is TGTGCCAGCAGGACAGGGCACTACGAGCAGTACTTC.

The chain couples TRBV15 to TRBJ1-5, with D unresolved. The ends were cut back, 0 bases at V and 4 bases at J, with 4 bases in the middle. The germline CDR1 and CDR2 sequences are LNHNV and YYDKDF (reference sequence). The CDR3 is 13 amino acids. CDR3 DNA sequence: TGTGCCACCAGCAGAGACGTAAATCAGCCCCAGCATTTT. Its protein product is CATSRDVNQPQHF.

The chain combines TRBV14 with TRBJ1-6; D gene uncertain. This CDR3 is 14 amino acids long. Germline V gives CDR1 SGHDN, CDR2 FVKESK. Trimming took off 3 bases at V and 2 bases at J, with 5 bases between the two ends. The CDR3 loop reads CASSHSAYNSPLHF. CDR3 in DNA: TGTGCCAGCAGCCATTCAGCCTATAATTCACCCCTCCACTTT.

The CDR3 DNA follows: TGTGCCAGCAGCTTGGTTCAGGGTCGACAAGAGACCCAGTACTTC. Translated, it gives CASSLVQGRQETQYF. The chain recombines TRBV5-6 with TRBJ2-5; possibly TRBD1 for D (5 bases). The CDR3 is made up of 15 amino acids. Germline CDR1 and CDR2: SGHDT and YYEEEE. Trimming stripped 0 bases from V and 2 bases from J, with 11 bases between.

The chain carries TRBV6-5 and TRBJ2-7; the match to TRBD1 covers 9 bases. There are 15 residues in the CDR3. Losses at the gene ends were 2 bases for V and 7 bases for J; bases not matched to a gene: 9. The germline V gene has CDR1 MNHEY and CDR2 SVGAGI. CDR3 loop: CASSYDIGQGHEQYF. The CDR3 coding sequence is TGTGCCAGCAGTTACGATATCGGACAGGGGCATGAGCAGTACTTC.

This clone turned up a few times. The V and J genes are TRBV10-3 and TRBJ1-1, with D unresolved. Between the trimmed V and J ends, which lost 8 bases and 2 bases, there was a span of 12 bases. This CDR3 comprises 13 residues. Germline CDR1 is ENHRY and CDR2 is SYGVKD. The chain's CDR3 is CAISSWRNTEAFF. The CDR3 DNA reads as TGTGCCATCTCGAGTTGGAGAAACACTGAAGCTTTCTTT.

The genes are TRBV6-1 and TRBJ2-5; 7 bases map to TRBD2. The CDR3 has 15 residues. The germline CDR1 and CDR2 sequences are MNHNS and SASEGT. Trimming cost V 3 bases and J 0 bases; bases outside gene matches: 4. CDR3 coding DNA: TGTGCCAGCAGTGAGGCTAGCGGAGACCAAGAGACCCAGTACTTC. Protein sequence: CASSEASGDQETQYF.

The J gene is TRBJ2-3, the V gene TRBV5-1, with 12 bases matching TRBD2. The CDR3 length is 16 residues. In germline, CDR1 is SGHRS, CDR2 YFSETQ. The trim removed 5 bases at V and 5 bases at J, leaving 9 bases unmatched. The DNA for the CDR3 is TGCGCCAGCAGTCATGCTAGCGGGGGGGCAAGAGATACGCAGTATTTT. Encoded protein: CASSHASGGARDTQYF.

The genes are TRBV21-1 and TRBJ1-6; the table's D gene call, TRBD1, was not cross checked with the DNA. TRBV21-1 is a pseudogene locus. The CDR3 has 16 amino acids. As DNA, the CDR3 is TGTGCCAGCAGCAAACCCGGGACATCTGGAAATTCACCCCTCCACTTT. It is translated as CASSKPGTSGNSPLHF.

The chain carries TRBV29-1 and TRBJ2-7; D not resolved. Germline V gene lookup returns CDR1 SQVTM and CDR2 ANQGSEA. The ends were cut back, 0 bases at V and 4 bases at J, with 13 bases in the middle. The CDR3 has 14 residues. For the CDR3, the DNA is TGCAGCGTTGAAGATGAGATAAGCTCGTACGAGCAGTACTTC. This gives the protein CSVEDEISSYEQYF.

Turning to this clone: Other DNA sequences in the same sample also yield this CDR3. V and J are TRBV7-3 and TRBJ2-3; 11 bases are a match to TRBD2. Germline lookup yields CDR1 SGHTA and CDR2 FQGTGA. This CDR3 region has 15 residues. V was pared by 5 bases and J by 0 bases, with 1 base of the junction left unmatched. The CDR3 here is CASSLAGGSTDTQYF. For the CDR3, the DNA is TGTGCCAGCAGCCTAGCGGGGGGAAGCACAGATACGCAGTATTTT.